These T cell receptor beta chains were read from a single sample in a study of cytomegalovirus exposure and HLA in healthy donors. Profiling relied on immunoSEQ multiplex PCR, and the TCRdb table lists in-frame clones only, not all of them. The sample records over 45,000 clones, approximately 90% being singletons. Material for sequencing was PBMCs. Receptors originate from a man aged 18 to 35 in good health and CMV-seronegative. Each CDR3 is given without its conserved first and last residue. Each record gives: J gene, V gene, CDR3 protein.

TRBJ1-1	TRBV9	ASSPLLNTEAF
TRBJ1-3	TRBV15	ATSRDRVEGNTIY
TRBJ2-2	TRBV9	ASTDSNRTGSGDTGELF
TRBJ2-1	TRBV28	ASSPEGGSFRRQF
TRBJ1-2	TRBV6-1	ASSPGGYYGYT
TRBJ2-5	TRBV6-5	ASSPIAGGRY
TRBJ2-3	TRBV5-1	ASSLEPSGGSTTDTQY
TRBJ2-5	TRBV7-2	ASSRTSGSTETQY
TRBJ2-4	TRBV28	ASRRPGQGDIQY
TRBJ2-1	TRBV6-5	ATQGVGNEQF
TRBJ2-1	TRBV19	ASTTTSSLGRLSSYNEQF
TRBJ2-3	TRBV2	ASTAVAGGTDTQY
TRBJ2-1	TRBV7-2	ASSLGLGGSSYNEQF
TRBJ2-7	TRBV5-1	ASSLGQGFWYEQY
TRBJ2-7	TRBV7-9	ASSLKDFSYEQY
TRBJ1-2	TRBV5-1	ASSGMTGFWGYT
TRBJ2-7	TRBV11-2	ASSPGAGLLLTEQY
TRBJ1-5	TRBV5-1	ASSPGSNSNQPQH
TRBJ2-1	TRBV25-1	ASRTGTEQF
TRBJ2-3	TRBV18	ASSPVGLADTQY
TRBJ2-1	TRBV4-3	ASSLITGTGANEQF
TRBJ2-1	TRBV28	ATVPGLAGNEQF
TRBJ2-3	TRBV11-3	ASSPGGTDTQY
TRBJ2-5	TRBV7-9	ASSLGVSGETQY
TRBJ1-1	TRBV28	ASSARQGARGMNTEAF
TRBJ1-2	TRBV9	ASSSDPRRGNANYGYT
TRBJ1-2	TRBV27	ASSSNGYT
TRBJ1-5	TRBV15	ATSKGVNQPQH
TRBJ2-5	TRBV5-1	ASTRTGIQETQY
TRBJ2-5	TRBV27	ASSSLRTGTVPTQETQY
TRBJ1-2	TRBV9	ASTGIPLAGLNYGYT
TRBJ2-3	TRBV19	ASSIASGSTDTQY
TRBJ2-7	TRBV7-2	ASSTWTSAAYEQY
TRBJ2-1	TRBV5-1	ASSPGGRGNEQF
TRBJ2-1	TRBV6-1	ASSRDRGRNEQF
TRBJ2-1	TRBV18	ASSATGGERNEQF
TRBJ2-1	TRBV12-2	ASRLDRTSGSFGSYNEQF
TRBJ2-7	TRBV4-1	ASSQVGTDYEQY
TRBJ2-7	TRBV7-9	ASSGGTSGINAYEQY
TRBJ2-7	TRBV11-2	ASTRAVVYEQY
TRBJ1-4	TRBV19	ASWGRGSEKLF
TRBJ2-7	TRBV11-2	ASSYTASGRAYEQY
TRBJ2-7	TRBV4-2	ASSQGRGTLYEQY
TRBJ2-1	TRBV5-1	ASSLAASGRVNEQF
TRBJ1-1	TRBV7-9	ASSLGQSNTEAF
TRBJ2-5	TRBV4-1	ASSPRMEGGETQY
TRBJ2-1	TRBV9	ASSVILAGGRGEQF
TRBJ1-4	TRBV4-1	ASRTYRGTNEKLF
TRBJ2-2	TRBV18	ASSPDRDTGELF
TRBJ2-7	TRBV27	ASSLSQGGRYEQY
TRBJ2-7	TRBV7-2	ASSFPMSYEQY
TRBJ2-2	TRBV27	ASSLFVGAASGELF
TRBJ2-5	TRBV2	ASIGTIQETQY